The text below deals with one TCR beta chain. Its specific antigen is unknown. This entry comes from a study of monozygotic twins with inflammatory bowel disease (dated by TCRdb to about 2019). Some background on the complete study: The complete study included 28 monozygotic twin pairs: 19 IBD-discordant Danish pairs and nine German pairs, of which four were IBD-concordant and five were IBD-discordant. Each individual had, on average, about 151 000 unique TCRalpha sequences and 181 000 unique TCRbeta sequences available for analysis. The search for disease-associated traits relied mainly on comparing, within discordant pairs, IBD patients with their genetically identical healthy co-twins.

Its CDR3 holds 17 amino acids, cysteine through phenylalanine. DNA is not on record. The germline V gene gives CDR1 as LGHNA and CDR2 as YSLEER. From each donor, a roughly 2.5 ml peripheral blood sample was collected into PAXgene tubes and kept at -80 degrees C. Without T cell sorting, total RNA was isolated from whole blood using the PAXgene blood miRNA kit on an automated QIAcube. Deep TCRalpha and TCRbeta repertoire profiling with unique molecular barcoding was performed on peripheral blood of monozygotic twin pairs concordant or discordant for inflammatory bowel disease. Smoking habits were recorded for all twin pairs, and each individual was classified as a current, former or never smoker. Libraries came from 5' RACE. Each TCR library was prepared from about 3.5 ug of total RNA. For each sample, cDNA was synthesized in eight separate reactions using SMARTScribe reverse transcriptase. During cDNA synthesis, unique molecular identifiers containing a 6-nucleotide sample barcode were introduced by template switching. TCRalpha and TCRbeta cDNA was amplified by two nested PCRs of around 16 and 10 cycles, with bead purification after each PCR. Before amplification, the cDNA was treated with uracil DNA-glycosylase and purified using the QIAquick PCR purification kit. In the second PCR, Illumina TruSeq-compatible adapters and sample-specific barcodes were added. Library quality and concentration were checked on TapeStation and Qubit, and libraries were pooled at about 5 ng each. Pooled libraries were sequenced on an Illumina HiSeq2500 single-index Rapid Run with 2 x 100 bp reads and custom sequencing primers. Under the source paper's analysis protocol: MiGEC version 1.2.6 was used for UMI-based consensus assembly, which corrected PCR and sequencing errors. MiXCR version 2.1.1 handled V(D)J alignment, clonotype assembly and CDR3 extraction. To normalise gene usage, clonotype sharing and MAIT/NKT TCR abundance, the analysis used the top 1000, 10 000 and 20 000 clonotypes per sample. After downsampling to 27 000 UMIs, diversity was calculated as the inverse Simpson index using the vegan R package. Paired Mann-Whitney U tests were applied to discordant twin pairs, with Benjamini-Hochberg correction for multiple testing. After reprocessing by TCRdb, each CDR3 protein sequence is one entry, and no DNA is given. TCRdb's processing, not the authors', yielded these V and J calls. The sample table holds under 150,000 distinct CDR3 sequences. The ten top clones hold less than 3% of the sample.

What the work shows at the level of the full study, not this receptor alone: No difference in repertoire similarity was observed between concordant and discordant twins, possibly owing to limited statistical power. IBD patients shared fewer clonotypes with other individuals than healthy twins did, most markedly in patients showing signs of disease activity. No single strong signal or clonotype linked to IBD turned up in the results, so the idea that one exists was not supported. IBD patients had lower TCRbeta repertoire diversity, measured by the inverse Simpson index, than their healthy co-twins. The analysis was unable to tell different T cell subtypes apart. Background noise and inter-individual variability may have been introduced into the repertoires by the differing immunosuppressive treatments among patients.

The receptor comes from a human donor with ulcerative colitis or Crohn's disease, or a healthy co-twin of an affected twin (not recorded which). Material: blood. The rearranged segments are TRBV4-3 and TRBJ2-4; with no DNA, the TCRdb D assignment of TRBD1 cannot be verified. Here the CDR3 is given as CASSRQQGRLAKNIQYF.